This T cell receptor beta chain was identified in a study of shared clonotypes between healthy human individuals. Looked up from germline, CDR1 is LGHNA and CDR2 is YNFKEQ. The CDR3 is made up of 17 amino acids. Losses at the gene ends were 1 base for V and 7 bases for J; bases not matched to a gene: 9. TCRdb's copy holds only in-frame clones and misses some; the assay was immunoSEQ multiplex PCR. The profile shows roughly 2.2 million clones, 85% to 95% of them singletons. The rearrangement uses TRBV4-2 and TRBJ2-3; 12 bases fit TRBD2. This receptor was identified in a man younger than 30 in good health. Some clones in this sample may be carry-over from other donors' samples. The sequenced sample was naive CD4+ T cells from PBMCs. Subset specified: CD45RA+ positively selected. The CDR3 DNA reads as TGTGCCAGCAGCCAAGCCCGAACTAGCGGGAGGCTAAATACGCAGTATTTT. This encodes CASSQARTSGRLNTQYF.